This TCR beta chain was obtained from a study of T cells expressing NK-cell markers. No DNA is given; TCRdb re-called the 5' RACE reads and lists each CDR3 protein once. This sample's table has some 140,000 distinct CDR3 sequences. This CDR3 contains 14 residues. CDR1 and CDR2 (germline): LNHDA, SQIVND (reference sequence). This sequence joins TRBV19 and TRBJ1-1; TCRdb reports TRBD1, a call that lacks DNA to check it against. This sequence originates from a woman aged 45-59 years in good health. Sequencing was done on a sample of blood T cells: a sorted CD56 or NKG2C T cell subset, CD4+ or CD8+ T cells, or bulk PBMC T cells (not recorded which). Here the CDR3 reads CASSPYTEGSEAFF.